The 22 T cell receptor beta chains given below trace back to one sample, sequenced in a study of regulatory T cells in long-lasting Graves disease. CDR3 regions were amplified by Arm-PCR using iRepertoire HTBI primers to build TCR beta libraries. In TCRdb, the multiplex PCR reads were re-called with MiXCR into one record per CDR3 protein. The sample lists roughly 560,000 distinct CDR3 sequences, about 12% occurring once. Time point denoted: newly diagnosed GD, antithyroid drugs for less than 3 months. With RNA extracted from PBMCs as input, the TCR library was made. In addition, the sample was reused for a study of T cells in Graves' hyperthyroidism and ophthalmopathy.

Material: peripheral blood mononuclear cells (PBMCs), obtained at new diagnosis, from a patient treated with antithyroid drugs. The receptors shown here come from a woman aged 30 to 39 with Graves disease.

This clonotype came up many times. For the CDR3, the DNA is TGTGCCATCAGTGACCCCAGACGTTCCACAGATACGCAGTATTTT. Translating gives CAISDPRRSTDTQYF. The gene calls are TRBV10-3 and TRBJ2-3; D gene uncertain. V was pared by 3 bases and J by 2 bases, with 12 bases between. CDR1 and CDR2 (germline): ENHRY, SYGVKD. CDR3 size: 15 residues.

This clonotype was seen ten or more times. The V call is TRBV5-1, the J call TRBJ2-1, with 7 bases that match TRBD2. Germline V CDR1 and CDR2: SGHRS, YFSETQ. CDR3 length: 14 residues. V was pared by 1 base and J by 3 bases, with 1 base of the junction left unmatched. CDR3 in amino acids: CASSLPGGYNEQFF. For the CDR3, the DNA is TGCGCCAGCAGCTTGCCGGGGGGCTACAATGAGCAGTTCTTC. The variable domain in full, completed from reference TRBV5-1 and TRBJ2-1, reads KAGVTQTPRYLIKTRGQQVTLSCSPISGHRSVSWYQQTPGQGLQFLFEYFSETQRNKGNFPGRFSGRQFSNSRSEMNVSTLELGDSALYLCASSLPGGYNEQFFGPGTRLTVL.

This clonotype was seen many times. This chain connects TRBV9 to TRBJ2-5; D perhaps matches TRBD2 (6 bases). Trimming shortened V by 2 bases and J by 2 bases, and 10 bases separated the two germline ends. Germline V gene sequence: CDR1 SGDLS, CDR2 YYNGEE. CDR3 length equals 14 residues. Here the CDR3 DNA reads TGTGCCAGCAGCGTGCGCGGGGTGCAAGAGACCCAGTACTTC. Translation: CASSVRGVQETQYF.

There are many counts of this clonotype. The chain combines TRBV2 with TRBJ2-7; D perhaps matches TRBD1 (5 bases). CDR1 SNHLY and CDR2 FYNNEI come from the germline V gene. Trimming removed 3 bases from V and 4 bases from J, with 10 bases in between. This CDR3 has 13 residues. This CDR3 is CASSEAGRYEQYF. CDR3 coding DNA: TGTGCCAGCAGTGAGGCAGGGCGGTACGAGCAGTACTTC.

CDR3 sequence (DNA): TGTGCCAGCAGCCACCCCTCGCCCAATACCTACAATGAGCAGTTCTTC. Protein: CASSHPSPNTYNEQFF. The chain uses TRBV14 and TRBJ2-1; no definite D call. The V gene's germline CDR1 is SGHDN and CDR2 FVKESK. V shed 3 bases and J shed 2 bases, with 14 bases lying between them. CDR3 length: 16 residues.

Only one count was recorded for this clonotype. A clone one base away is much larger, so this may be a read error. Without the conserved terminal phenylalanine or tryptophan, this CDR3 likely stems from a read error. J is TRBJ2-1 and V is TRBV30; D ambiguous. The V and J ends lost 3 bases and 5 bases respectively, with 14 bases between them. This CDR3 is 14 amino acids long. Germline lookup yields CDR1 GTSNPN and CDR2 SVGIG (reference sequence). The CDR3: CAWRAFPSNNEQFL. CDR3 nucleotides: TGTGCCTGGAGGGCTTTTCCGAGTAACAATGAGCAGTTCCTC.

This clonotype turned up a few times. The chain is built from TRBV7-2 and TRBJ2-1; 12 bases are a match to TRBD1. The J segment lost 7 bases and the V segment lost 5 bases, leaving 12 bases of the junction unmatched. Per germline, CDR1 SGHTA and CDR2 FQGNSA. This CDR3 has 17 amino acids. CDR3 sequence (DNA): TGTGCCAGCAGCCGGCGCCTCACGGGACAGGGGGCTAATGAGCAGTTCTTC. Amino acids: CASSRRLTGQGANEQFF.

The chain's CDR3 is CASSLTGFSTEAFF. CDR3 nucleotides: TGTGCCAGCAGTTTAACCGGGTTCTCCACTGAAGCTTTCTTT. The chain uses TRBV27 and TRBJ1-1; D not resolved. The V end was cut by 2 bases, the J end by 4 bases, with 11 bases between. CDR3 size: 14 residues. CDR1 is MNHEY and CDR2 is SMNVEV in the germline V gene (reference sequence).

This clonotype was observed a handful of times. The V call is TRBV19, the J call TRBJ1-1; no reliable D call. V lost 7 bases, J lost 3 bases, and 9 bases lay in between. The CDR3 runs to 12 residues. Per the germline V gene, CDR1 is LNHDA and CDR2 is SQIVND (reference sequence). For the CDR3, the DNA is TGTGCCAGTAATGACGGGTACACTGAAGCTTTCTTT. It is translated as CASNDGYTEAFF.

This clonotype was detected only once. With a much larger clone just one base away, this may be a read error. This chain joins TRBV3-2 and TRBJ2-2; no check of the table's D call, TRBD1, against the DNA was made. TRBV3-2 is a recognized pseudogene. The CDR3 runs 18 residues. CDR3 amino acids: CASSHGKTRETYTGELFF. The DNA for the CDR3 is TGTGCCAGCAGCCACGGGAAAACTAGGGAAACCTACACCGGGGAGCTGTTTTTT.

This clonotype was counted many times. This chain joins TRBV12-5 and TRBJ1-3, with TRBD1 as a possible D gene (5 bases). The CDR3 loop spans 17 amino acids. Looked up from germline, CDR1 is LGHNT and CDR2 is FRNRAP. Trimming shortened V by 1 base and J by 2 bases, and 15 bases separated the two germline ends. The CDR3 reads CASGLALGGSTGNTIYF. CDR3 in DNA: TGTGCTAGTGGTTTGGCCCTCGGGGGGAGTACTGGAAACACCATATATTTT. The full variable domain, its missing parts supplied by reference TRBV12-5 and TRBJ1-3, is DARVTQTPRHKVTEMGQEVTMRCQPILGHNTVFWYRQTMMQGLELLAYFRNRAPLDDSGMPKDRFSAEMPDATLATLKIQPSEPRDSAVYFCASGLALGGSTGNTIYFGEGSWLTVV.

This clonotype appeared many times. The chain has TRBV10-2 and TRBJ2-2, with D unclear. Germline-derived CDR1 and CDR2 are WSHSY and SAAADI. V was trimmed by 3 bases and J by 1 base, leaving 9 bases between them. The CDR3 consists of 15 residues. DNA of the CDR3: TGCGCCAGCAGTGAAAATCGACGGAACACCGGGGAGCTGTTTTTT. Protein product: CASSENRRNTGELFF.

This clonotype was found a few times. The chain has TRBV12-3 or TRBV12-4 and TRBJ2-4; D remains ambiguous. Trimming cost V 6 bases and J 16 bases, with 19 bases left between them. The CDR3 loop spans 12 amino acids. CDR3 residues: CASRPPMGTLYF. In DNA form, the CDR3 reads TGTGCCAGCAGGCCTCCCATGGGTACATTATACTTC.

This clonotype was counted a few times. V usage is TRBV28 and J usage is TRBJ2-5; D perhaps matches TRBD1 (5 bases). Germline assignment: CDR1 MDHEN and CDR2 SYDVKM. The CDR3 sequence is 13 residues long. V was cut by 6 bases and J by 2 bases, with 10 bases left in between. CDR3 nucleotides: TGTGCCAGCAGCCCCAGGGAACAAGAGACCCAGTACTTC. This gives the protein CASSPREQETQYF.

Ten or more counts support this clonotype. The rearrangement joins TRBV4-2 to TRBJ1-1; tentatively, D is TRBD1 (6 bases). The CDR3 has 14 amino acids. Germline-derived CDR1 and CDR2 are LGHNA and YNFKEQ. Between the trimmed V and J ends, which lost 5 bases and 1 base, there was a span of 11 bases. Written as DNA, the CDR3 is TGTGCCAGCAGCTTGGACAGACGGAACACTGAAGCTTTCTTT. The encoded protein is CASSLDRRNTEAFF.

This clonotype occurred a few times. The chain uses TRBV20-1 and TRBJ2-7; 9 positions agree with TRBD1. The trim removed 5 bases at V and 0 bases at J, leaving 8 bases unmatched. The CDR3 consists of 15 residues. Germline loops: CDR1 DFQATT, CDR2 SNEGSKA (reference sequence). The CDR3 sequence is CSAESRDRASYEQYF. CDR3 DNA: TGCAGTGCTGAAAGCCGGGACAGGGCCTCCTACGAGCAGTACTTC.

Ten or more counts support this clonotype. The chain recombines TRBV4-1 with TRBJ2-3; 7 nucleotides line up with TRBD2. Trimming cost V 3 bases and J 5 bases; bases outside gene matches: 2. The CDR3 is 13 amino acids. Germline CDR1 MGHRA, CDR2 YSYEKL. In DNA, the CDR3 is TGCGCCAGCAGCCAGGGGGGGAAAGATACGCAGTATTTT. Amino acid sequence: CASSQGGKDTQYF.

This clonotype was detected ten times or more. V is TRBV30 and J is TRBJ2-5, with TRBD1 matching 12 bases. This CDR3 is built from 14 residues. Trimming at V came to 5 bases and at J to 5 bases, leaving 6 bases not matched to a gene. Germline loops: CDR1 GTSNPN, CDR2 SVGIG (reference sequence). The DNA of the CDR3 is TGTGCCTGGGGTTCCGGGACAGGGGGCGAGACCCAGTACTTC. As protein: CAWGSGTGGETQYF. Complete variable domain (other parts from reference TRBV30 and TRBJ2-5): SQTIHQWPATLVQPVGSPLSLECTVEGTSNPNLYWYRQAAGRGLQLLFYSVGIGQISSEVPQNLSASRPQDRQFILSSKKLLLSDSGFYLCAWGSGTGGETQYFGPGTRLLVL.

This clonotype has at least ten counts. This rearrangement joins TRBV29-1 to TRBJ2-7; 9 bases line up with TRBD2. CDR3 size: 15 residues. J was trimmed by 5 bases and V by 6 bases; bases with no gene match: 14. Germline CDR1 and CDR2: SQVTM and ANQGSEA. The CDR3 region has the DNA TGCAGCGTCACCGTGGGGGGTAGCGGGAGAAACGAGCAGTACTTC. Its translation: CSVTVGGSGRNEQYF.

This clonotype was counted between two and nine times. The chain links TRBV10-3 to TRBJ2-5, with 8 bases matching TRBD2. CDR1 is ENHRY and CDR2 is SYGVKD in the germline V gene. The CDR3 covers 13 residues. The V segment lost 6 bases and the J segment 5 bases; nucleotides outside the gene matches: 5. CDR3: CAISGRVTETQYF. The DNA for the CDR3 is TGTGCCATCAGCGGGAGGGTTACGGAGACCCAGTACTTC.

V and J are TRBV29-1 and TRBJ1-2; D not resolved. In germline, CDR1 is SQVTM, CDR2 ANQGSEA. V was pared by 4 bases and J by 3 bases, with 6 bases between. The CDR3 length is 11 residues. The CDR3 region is CSVGSHYGYTF. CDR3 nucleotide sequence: TGCAGCGTTGGGTCACACTATGGCTACACCTTC.

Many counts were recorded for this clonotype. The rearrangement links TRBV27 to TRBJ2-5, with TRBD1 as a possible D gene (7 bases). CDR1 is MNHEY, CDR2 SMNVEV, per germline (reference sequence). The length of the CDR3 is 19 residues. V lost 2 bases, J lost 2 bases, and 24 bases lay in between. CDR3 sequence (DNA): TGTGCCAGCAGTTTAAGGTTCGGCGGGACCGGGACAGCTCAAGAGACCCAGTACTTC. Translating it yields CASSLRFGGTGTAQETQYF.